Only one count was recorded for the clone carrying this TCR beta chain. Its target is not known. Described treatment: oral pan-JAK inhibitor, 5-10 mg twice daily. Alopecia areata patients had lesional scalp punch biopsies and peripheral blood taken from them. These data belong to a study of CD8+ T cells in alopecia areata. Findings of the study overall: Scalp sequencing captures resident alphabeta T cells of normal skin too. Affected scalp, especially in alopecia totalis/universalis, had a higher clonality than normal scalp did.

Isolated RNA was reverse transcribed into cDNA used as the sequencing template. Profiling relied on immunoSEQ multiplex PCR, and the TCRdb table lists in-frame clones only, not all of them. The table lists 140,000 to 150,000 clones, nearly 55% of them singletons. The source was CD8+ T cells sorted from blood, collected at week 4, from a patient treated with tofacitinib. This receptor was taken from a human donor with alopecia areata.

CDR3 sequence (DNA): TGTGCCAGCAGCGGGGAAGACACCGGGGAGCTGTTTTTT. It yields the protein CASSGEDTGELFF. The chain links TRBV5-4 to TRBJ2-2; unclear D gene. The length of the CDR3 is 13 residues. In germline, CDR1 is SGHNT, CDR2 YYREEE (reference sequence). The V and J ends lost 4 bases and 3 bases respectively, with 7 bases between them. Looking up the rest from reference TRBV5-4 and TRBJ2-2 gives the full variable domain: ETGVTQSPTHLIKTRGQQVTLRCSSQSGHNTVSWYQQALGQGPQFIFQYYREEENGRGNFPPRFSGLQFPNYSSELNVNALELDDSALYLCASSGEDTGELFFGEGSRLTVL.